Following are 31 T cell receptor beta chains from one sample sequenced in a study of blood T cell repertoires in COVID-19. The assay was immunoSEQ multiplex PCR, and TCRdb's table has in-frame clones only and misses some. The profile shows approximately 470,000 clones, roughly nine tenths of them singletons. The source material was PBMCs or T cells enriched from blood (not recorded which). The receptors originated from a woman aged 18-29 years who had recovered from COVID-19.

This chain links TRBV6-5 with TRBJ1-6; 8 nucleotides match TRBD1. This CDR3 contains 14 residues. Germline lookup yields CDR1 MNHEY and CDR2 SVGAGI. V lost 4 bases, J lost 10 bases, and 6 bases stayed unmatched. The CDR3 DNA is TGTGCCAGCAGTTTTGGACAGGGAAAATCACCCCTCCACTTT. Residues: CASSFGQGKSPLHF.

In this sample, this clone turned up once. J is TRBJ1-1 and V is TRBV3-1 (or the pseudogene TRBV3-2), with TRBD1 matching over 7 bases. Per germline, CDR1 LGHDT and CDR2 YNNKEL (reference sequence). This CDR3 spans 13 amino acids. V gave up 4 bases and J gave up 7 bases; unmatched junction bases: 6. The CDR3, as DNA: TGTGCCAGCAGCCTGCTGGACAGGAGTGAAGCTTTCTTT. Protein: CASSLLDRSEAFF.

A single count supports this clone. The chain uses TRBV30 and TRBJ1-6; D perhaps matches TRBD1 (5 bases). Trimming removed 1 base at V and 11 bases at J, with 15 bases between. The CDR3 is 14 amino acids. Germline-derived CDR1 and CDR2 are GTSNPN and SVGIG (reference sequence). CDR3: CAWSEGITTTPLHF. As DNA, the CDR3 is TGTGCCTGGAGTGAGGGGATCACCACGACACCCCTCCACTTT.

The chain joins TRBV5-6 to TRBJ1-1, with unresolved D. Looked up from germline, CDR1 is SGHDT and CDR2 is YYEEEE. With 3 bases removed from V and 0 bases from J, the gap between germline ends came to 15 bases. This CDR3 is built from 16 residues. The CDR3 sequence: CASSSSRPLLNTEAFF. CDR3 coding DNA: TGTGCCAGCAGCTCGTCTAGACCGTTGCTGAACACTGAAGCTTTCTTT.

J is TRBJ2-7 and V is TRBV6-5; D gene uncertain. The germline CDR1 and CDR2 sequences are MNHEY and SVGAGI. This CDR3 has 11 amino acids. Trimming shortened V by 7 bases and J by 2 bases, and 6 bases separated the two germline ends. The chain's CDR3 is CASKTPYEQYF. In DNA form, the CDR3 reads TGTGCCAGCAAGACTCCCTACGAGCAGTACTTC.

The V and J genes are TRBV28 and TRBJ2-2; 7 positions match TRBD2. Germline CDR1 reads MDHEN; CDR2 reads SYDVKM. The CDR3 has 16 amino acids. V lost 6 bases to trimming and J lost 5 bases; unmatched junction nucleotides: 12. The CDR3 region has the DNA TGTGCCAGCAGCCTCCCTTGGACTAGTGAAACCGGGGAGCTGTTTTTT. Translation: CASSLPWTSETGELFF.

With respect to this clone: The same CDR3 is also encoded by other DNA sequences in this sample. This sequence joins TRBV3-1 (or the pseudogene TRBV3-2) and TRBJ1-5; D is undetermined. The CDR3 runs 14 residues. Trimming stripped 0 bases from V and 2 bases from J, with 5 bases between. Germline lookup yields CDR1 LGHDT and CDR2 YNNKEL (reference sequence). The CDR3 region has the DNA TGTGCCAGCAGCCAAGATCCGGGCAATCAGCCCCAGCATTTT. Translation: CASSQDPGNQPQHF.

The chain is built from TRBV2 and TRBJ2-3; D is possibly TRBD2 (5 bases). CDR1 and CDR2 from the germline V gene are SNHLY and FYNNEI. The CDR3 has 15 amino acids. Trimming stripped 5 bases from V and 6 bases from J, with 18 bases between. The CDR3 nucleotides are TGTGCCAGCAGTCTCACTCCTAGCCAGGCCGATACGCAGTATTTT. This codes for CASSLTPSQADTQYF.

This clone was detected only a few times. The chain carries TRBV4-2 and TRBJ2-5; a weak D match, TRBD2 (5 bases). The CDR3 runs 14 residues. CDR1 is LGHNA, CDR2 YNFKEQ, per germline. V was shortened by 3 bases and J by 4 bases, with 12 bases between the two germline ends. The CDR3 loop reads CASSHSLAGETQYF. The CDR3 nucleotides read TGTGCCAGCAGCCACTCCCTCGCGGGAGAGACCCAGTACTTC.

This sequence joins TRBV2 and TRBJ1-2; D ambiguous. Deletions cut 6 bases from V and 5 bases from J, with 13 bases between. The CDR3 runs 13 residues. Germline V gene sequence: CDR1 SNHLY, CDR2 FYNNEI. The CDR3 region has the DNA TGTGCCAGCAGAGTGAACAGCCTATATGGCTACACCTTC. Protein: CASRVNSLYGYTF.

The chain recombines TRBV19 with TRBJ1-3; 11 bases agree with TRBD1. Germline assignment: CDR1 LNHDA and CDR2 SQIVND (reference sequence). The CDR3 runs to 14 residues. The J segment lost 4 bases and the V segment lost 10 bases, leaving 6 bases of the junction unmatched. The CDR3 loop is CATGTGGSGNTIYF. CDR3 coding DNA: TGTGCCACCGGGACAGGGGGTTCAGGAAACACCATATATTTT. The whole variable domain, remainder taken from reference TRBV19 and TRBJ1-3, is DGGITQSPKYLFRKEGQNVTLSCEQNLNHDAMYWYRQDPGQGLRLIYYSQIVNDFQKGDIAEGYSVSREKKESFPLTVTSAQKNPTAFYLCATGTGGSGNTIYFGEGSWLTVV.

This chain connects TRBV10-3 to TRBJ2-7, with 10 bases fitting TRBD1. Germline trimming cut 4 bases from V and 6 bases from J; bases unmatched to any gene: 6. CDR1 is ENHRY, CDR2 SYGVKD, per germline. The CDR3 spans 14 residues. The CDR3 protein is CAISGDRGGSEQYF. The CDR3 DNA follows: TGTGCCATCAGTGGGGACAGGGGTGGTAGCGAGCAGTACTTC.

The chain employs TRBV6-5 and TRBJ1-6, with D possibly matching TRBD1 (6 bases). Looked up from germline, CDR1 is MNHEY and CDR2 is SVGAGI. The CDR3 extends over 14 amino acids. V dropped 8 bases and J dropped 7 bases, with 15 bases sitting between them. CDR3 residues: CASGGSSTNSPLHF. As DNA, the CDR3 is TGTGCCAGCGGGGGCAGCTCGACCAATTCACCCCTCCACTTT.

The chain combines TRBV2 with TRBJ1-5; D call uncertain. V was trimmed by 5 bases and J by 1 base, leaving 15 bases between them. The germline gives CDR1 SNHLY, CDR2 FYNNEI. The CDR3 totals 16 residues. CDR3 sequence: CASSRYAGRSNQPQHF. The CDR3 DNA is TGTGCCAGCAGTCGTTATGCGGGTAGAAGCAATCAGCCCCAGCATTTT.

This chain uses TRBV12-5 with TRBJ2-2; D is possibly TRBD1 (6 bases). Germline CDR1 and CDR2: LGHNT and FRNRAP. V was trimmed by 0 bases and J by 2 bases, leaving 13 bases between them. The CDR3 length is 17 residues. The CDR3 protein is CASGLVLWDTNTGELFF. The CDR3 bases are TGTGCTAGTGGTTTGGTACTCTGGGACACCAACACCGGGGAGCTGTTTTTT.

The chain links TRBV18 to TRBJ1-6; weak D call: TRBD1 (5 bases). With 4 bases removed from V and 0 bases from J, the gap between germline ends came to 13 bases. This CDR3 has 17 amino acids. Germline V gene data show CDR1 as KGHSH and CDR2 as LQKENI. The CDR3 DNA reads TGTGCCAGCTCACAGACAGATCCGAGCTCCTATAATTCACCCCTCCACTTT. Amino acid sequence: CASSQTDPSSYNSPLHF.

As concerns this clone: The same CDR3 can be traced to other DNA sequences in this sample. The V gene is TRBV29-1, the J gene TRBJ1-1, with D maybe TRBD1 (5 bases). CDR1 and CDR2 (germline): SQVTM, ANQGSEA. V was shortened by 5 bases and J by 0 bases, with 7 bases between the two germline ends. This CDR3 has 12 amino acids. CDR3 bases: TGCAGCGTTTCAGGGATGAACACTGAAGCTTTCTTT. Amino acids: CSVSGMNTEAFF.

The chain has TRBV30 and TRBJ1-5, with unresolved D. This CDR3 contains 11 residues. V was cut by 1 base and J by 14 bases, with 12 bases left in between. Germline-derived CDR1 and CDR2 are GTSNPN and SVGIG (reference sequence). The chain's CDR3 is CAWSGEEAEHF. In nucleotides, the CDR3 is TGTGCCTGGAGTGGGGAGGAAGCAGAGCATTTT. The whole variable domain, filled in from reference TRBV30 and TRBJ1-5, reads SQTIHQWPATLVQPVGSPLSLECTVEGTSNPNLYWYRQAAGRGLQLLFYSVGIGQISSEVPQNLSASRPQDRQFILSSKKLLLSDSGFYLCAWSGEEAEHFGDGTRLSIL.

The V and J genes are TRBV24-1 and TRBJ2-3; possible D gene TRBD1, 6 bases. Germline V gene data show CDR1 as KGHDR and CDR2 as SFDVKD. The CDR3 sequence is 12 residues long. The V end lost 8 bases, the J end lost 2 bases, and 7 bases lay between the germline ends. Written as DNA, the CDR3 is TGTGCCACCACAGGGGACACAGATACGCAGTATTTT. This translates into CATTGDTDTQYF.

The chain links TRBV5-6 to TRBJ2-2, with D tentatively TRBD1 (5 bases). CDR1 SGHDT and CDR2 YYEEEE come from the germline V gene. Trimming stripped 0 bases from V and 5 bases from J, with 5 bases between. The CDR3 covers 13 residues. CDR3 in DNA: TGTGCCAGCAGCTTGGACAGGACCGGGGAGCTGTTTTTT. Translated, it gives CASSLDRTGELFF.

V gene TRBV25-1 combines with J gene TRBJ2-5; D possibly corresponds to TRBD2 (5 bases). Germline CDR1 is MGHDK and CDR2 is SYGVNS. V lost 1 base and J lost 5, with 8 bases in between. This CDR3 comprises 13 residues. CDR3 DNA: TGTGCCAGCAGTGAATCGGGGTCGGAGACCCAGTACTTC. This encodes CASSESGSETQYF.

For the CDR3, the DNA is TGTGCCAGCAGTTTCCACACCGACAGGGTTAGGGACACTGAAGCTTTCTTT. Its protein is CASSFHTDRVRDTEAFF. The chain recombines TRBV27 with TRBJ1-1, with 7 nucleotides matching TRBD1. Germline V gene data show CDR1 as MNHEY and CDR2 as SMNVEV (reference sequence). The CDR3 is made up of 17 amino acids. J gave up 3 bases and V 3 bases, and 13 bases lay outside the gene matches.

The count of this clone is one. The chain has TRBV5-4 and TRBJ2-7; 8 bases fit TRBD1. The CDR3 extends over 15 amino acids. CDR1 and CDR2 from the germline V gene are SGHNT and YYREEE (reference sequence). Losses at the gene ends were 2 bases for V and 3 bases for J; bases not matched to a gene: 7. For the CDR3, the DNA is TGTGCCAGCAGCTTCCCGACAGGGGCAGACTACGAGCAGTACTTC. Residues: CASSFPTGADYEQYF.

The chain couples TRBV28 to TRBJ2-7; 8 nucleotides line up with TRBD1. CDR1 is MDHEN, CDR2 SYDVKM, per germline. J was trimmed by 5 bases and V by 5 bases; bases with no gene match: 11. This CDR3 region has 15 residues. This chain's CDR3 is CASSPAPDRGNEQYF. The CDR3 DNA reads TGTGCCAGCAGTCCCGCCCCCGACAGGGGAAACGAGCAGTACTTC.

The rearrangement joins TRBV6-2 or TRBV6-3 to TRBJ1-2; 7 positions agree with TRBD1. Losses at the gene ends were 2 bases for V and 3 bases for J; bases not matched to a gene: 12. The CDR3 sequence is 17 residues long. Per germline, CDR1 MNHEY and CDR2 SVGEGT. The chain's CDR3 is CASSYRGRGRKDYGYTF. The CDR3, as DNA: TGTGCCAGCAGTTACAGAGGAAGGGGGCGAAAGGACTATGGCTACACCTTC.

This CDR3 reads CASSITALESSYEQYF. The CDR3 DNA sequence: TGTGCCAGTAGTATAACTGCGCTTGAAAGCTCCTACGAGCAGTACTTC. The gene calls are TRBV19 and TRBJ2-7; no firm D call. Germline V CDR1 and CDR2: LNHDA, SQIVND (reference sequence). This CDR3 region has 16 residues. The V and J ends lost 2 bases and 0 bases respectively, with 14 bases between them.

Comment on this clone: Because the CDR3's place on the DNA is in doubt, the DNA is left out and the CDR3 is given as listed by TCRdb. The chain has TRBV5-6 and TRBJ1-2; the listed D gene, TRBD1, was not tested against the DNA. The CDR3 adds up to 13 amino acids, both ends counted. CDR1 and CDR2 from the germline V gene are SGHDT and YYEEEE. The CDR3: CASSFGPGDGYTF.

The CDR3, as DNA: TGTGCCAGCAGTTTAAGCAGCTTAAAGGGGAACTATGGCTACACCTTC. It codes for CASSLSSLKGNYGYTF. The rearrangement uses TRBV28 and TRBJ1-2; a weak D match, TRBD1 (5 bases). This CDR3 spans 16 amino acids. The V gene's germline CDR1 is MDHEN and CDR2 SYDVKM. The ends were cut back, 2 bases at V and 2 bases at J, with 15 bases in the middle.

This clone was detected only once. The chain has TRBV2 and TRBJ1-2, with a weak D call TRBD1 (5 bases). V lost 2 bases to trimming and J lost 1 base, with 11 bases between them. The germline gives CDR1 SNHLY, CDR2 FYNNEI. This CDR3 region has 15 residues. The CDR3 is CASSESRQINYGYTF. CDR3 DNA: TGTGCCAGCAGTGAATCCCGACAGATTAACTATGGCTACACCTTC.

The chain employs TRBV27 and TRBJ2-1, with a tentative D call TRBD2 (7 bases). This CDR3 has 15 amino acids. Germline V gene data show CDR1 as MNHEY and CDR2 as SMNVEV (reference sequence). Trimming removed 2 bases from V and 5 bases from J, with 13 bases in between. CDR3 coding DNA: TGTGCCAGCAGTTTACGGCGGGGGCCGAACAATGAGCAGTTCTTC. It translates to CASSLRRGPNNEQFF.

The chain uses TRBV28 and TRBJ2-3, with a possible D match to TRBD1 (7 bases). The length of the CDR3 is 14 residues. CDR1 is MDHEN, CDR2 SYDVKM, per germline. The V end was cut by 8 bases, the J end by 2 bases, with 14 bases between. The CDR3: CASRLGGNTDTQYF. CDR3 coding DNA: TGTGCCAGCCGACTAGGGGGCAACACAGATACGCAGTATTTT.